This T cell receptor (beta chain) was sequenced for a study of metastatic and nonmetastatic thyroid tumors. Overall study findings and caveats: Reports indicated that malignant thyroid tumors showed significantly higher TCR beta diversity than benign nodules did, in blood and tumor.

Each patient went into thyroid surgery without having received any treatment. With MiXCR, TCRdb reprocessed the PCR reads. The sample lists roughly 6,200 clones, more than 30% occurring once. As for this clone: What it binds is not known.

This CDR3 is built from 14 residues. Trimming shortened V by 1 base and J by 1 base, and 10 bases separated the two germline ends. Germline CDR1 is GTSNPN and CDR2 is SVGIG (reference sequence). The sequenced material came from adjacent normal tissue. The chain uses TRBV30 and TRBJ2-5, with D hard to call. This clonotype was sampled from a female donor with papillary thyroid cancer or a benign thyroid nodule (not recorded which). Some clones in this sample may be carry-over from other donors' samples. The CDR3 loop is CAWSDLGSQETQYF. The CDR3 bases are TGTGCCTGGAGTGATTTGGGGTCCCAAGAGACCCAGTACTTC.